This T cell receptor (beta chain) was obtained from a study of T cell clonotyping in hematopoietic cell transplantation (dated by TCRdb to the early 2020s). For the wider study: A total of 135 blood samples were collected in the study from a few dozen consecutive transplant recipients and their related donors. Patients were recruited between late 2015 and 2017 and followed until September 2020 or death.

The immunoSEQ assay, a bias-controlled multiplex PCR with V- and J-specific primers, was used to amplify TCR beta CDR3 regions from genomic DNA. In a second PCR step, a proprietary barcode and Illumina adapter sequences were attached to the CDR3 amplicons. An Illumina MiSeq instrument was used for sequencing of the CDR3 libraries. The original methods were these. Export and quality control were performed with immunoSEQ Analyzer 3.0, and downstream analyses were performed with R Bioconductor and Immunarch. Repertoire metrics were calculated using only productive rearrangements within the normalized downsampled data set. In the normalized cohort, clonotypes with more than 5 templates were defined as pathologically expanded. Repertoire diversity was measured with the Inverse Simpson Index. The non-normalized data set was used for CMV-specificity analyses so that all clonotypes could be captured. Sourced from immuneACCESS, this table was stored by TCRdb with only in-frame sequences that have V and J called. A share of the clones is absent; for the studies checked, an unresolved V gene accounts for under half, and the remainder has no known explanation. V, J and clone size are taken as reported in that table, and D and trimming were inferred from the DNA itself. The sample includes 6,300 or so clones, with 80% to 90% observed a single time. The top ten constitute around 15% of the sample.

Details on this clone: Which antigen it targets is not known. Base quality data are lacking; no much larger clone is found one base away.

From V the trimming removes 6 bases and from J it removes 2 bases, while the gene matches leave 6 bases of the junction unaccounted for. The CDR3 starts with the cysteine, ends with the phenylalanine, and has 14 residues. Only CDR3 DNA remains: 42 bases, in frame from the first base. CDR1 MNHEY and CDR2 SVGAGI are derived from the germline V gene. The time point label for this specimen denotes: 180 days after allo-HCT. Blood from recipients was drawn about 28 days before transplant and again at days 30, 100 and 180 after transplant. Nuclei Lysis Solution was used to extract genomic DNA from fresh or cryopreserved unfractionated peripheral blood mononuclear cells. Paper-wide results and their limitations: Recipient TCR diversity fell after transplant, with pathologically expanded clonotypes rising progressively from day 30 to day 180. Just a small fraction of recipient repertoires overlapped with donor repertoires, and more than 97% appeared de novo at the given depth. Broader TCR repertoire diversity after transplant was predicted by Inverse Simpson Index values from donors and from recipients before transplant. The sample size was limited and the cells went unsorted, which meant the CD4 and CD8 repertoire contributions could not be told apart.

This TCR derives from a female patient aged 45 to 65 who had an allogeneic stem cell transplant from an unrelated donor, so the T cells may come from the graft donor. Some clones in this sample may be carry-over from other donors' samples. This sequence uses TRBV6-5 and TRBJ2-7; 8 junctional bases match TRBD1. The specimen comprised peripheral blood mononuclear cells, sampled 180 days after allogeneic stem cell transplant. The CDR3: CASRDGQGPYEQYF. The DNA is as follows: TGTGCCAGCAGGGACGGACAGGGCCCCTACGAGCAGTACTTC.